These T cell receptor beta chains were read from a single sample in a study of blood T cell repertoires in COVID-19. The assay was immunoSEQ multiplex PCR, and TCRdb's table has in-frame clones only and misses some. The sample has around 97,000 clones, approximately 84% seen once. The sample was peripheral blood. These receptors came from a human donor in a cohort sampled during active COVID-19. Each CDR3 is given with its conserved first and last residue. A D gene is named only where the DNA matches it firmly. Clone size is stated in some rows and not others, as once, few, many or a class when expanded.

TRBV2,.,TRBD2,TRBJ2-3,TGTGCCAGCAGTACGCGTGGACTAGCGGGGGGAGAAACTAGCACAGATACGCAGTATTTT,CASSTRGLAGGETSTDTQYF
TRBV5-3,.,.,TRBJ1-2,TGTGCCAGAAGCTGGGGCAGGTGGAGCTATGGCTACACCTTC,CARSWGRWSYGYTF
TRBV3-1/TRBV3-2,.,TRBD2,TRBJ2-5,TGTGCCAGCTCTTCCAACCTGGGACTAGCAGTAGAGACCCAGTACTTC,CASSSNLGLAVETQYF
TRBV18,once,.,TRBJ2-1,TGTGCCAGCTCACCTCTAACAGGGCCGGATGAGCAGTTCTTC,CASSPLTGPDEQFF
TRBV6-5,.,TRBD1,TRBJ1-1,TGTGCCAGCAGAGAGACAGGGATGAACACTGAAGCTTTCTTT,CASRETGMNTEAFF
TRBV5-1,.,TRBD1,TRBJ1-1,TGCGCCAGCAGCTTGTCAGGGACAGGGGCTGAAGCTTTCTTT,CASSLSGTGAEAFF
TRBV4-1,.,.,TRBJ1-1,TGCGCCAGCAGCCAAGATAACGCGGAGGCGAGGGCGGGTAAAGCTTTCTTT,CASSQDNAEARAGKAFF
TRBV6-5,.,.,TRBJ1-5,TGTGCCAGCACAGGGTGGAGCAATCAGCCCCAGCATTTT,CASTGWSNQPQHF
TRBV19,.,TRBD1,TRBJ2-7,TGTGCCAGTAGTCCCGGGACAGGGGGGGACGAGCAGTACTTC,CASSPGTGGDEQYF
TRBV14,.,TRBD2,TRBJ2-1,TGTGCCAGCAGCCAGACTAGCGGTAGCTCCTACAATGAGCAGTTCTTC,CASSQTSGSSYNEQFF
TRBV3-1/TRBV3-2,.,.,TRBJ2-2,TGTGCCAGCAGCCCCCCAGAGGGAACCGGGGAGCTGTTTTTT,CASSPPEGTGELFF
TRBV3-1/TRBV3-2,.,.,TRBJ1-1,TGTGCCAGCAGCCTGACCCACCGGGGAACTGAAGCTTTCTTT,CASSLTHRGTEAFF
TRBV5-6,once,.,TRBJ1-1,TGTGCCAGCAGCGGGGCGGCAGGGAACACTGAAGCTTTCTTT,CASSGAAGNTEAFF
TRBV4-3,.,TRBD1,TRBJ2-7,TGCGCCAGCAGCCAAGAAGCAGGGGGCGTCGAGCAGTACTTC,CASSQEAGGVEQYF
TRBV15,.,.,TRBJ2-3,TGTGCCACCAGCAGCGACCCCCTCGGGGCAGATACGCAGTATTTT,CATSSDPLGADTQYF
TRBV19,.,TRBD2,TRBJ2-2,TGTGCCAGTAGTGCATTCGGGGGGGGGCGTACCACCGGGGAGCTGTTTTTT,CASSAFGGGRTTGELFF
TRBV6-1,few,.,TRBJ1-1,TGTGCCAGCAGTGAAGCGCGGGGGCGTTATAACACTGAAGCTTTCTTT,CASSEARGRYNTEAFF
TRBV7-3,.,.,TRBJ1-2,TGTGCCAGCAGGCGGGACCCCACGGCGGGGGGCTACACCTTC,CASRRDPTAGGYTF
TRBV5-1,few,TRBD1,TRBJ1-2,TGCGCCAGCAGCTCCGCGCCGGGACAGGGGGCGGAAGGCTACACCTTC,CASSSAPGQGAEGYTF
TRBV5-4,.,TRBD1,TRBJ2-7,TGTGCCAGCAGTCCGGACAGGCCGAGCTCCTACGAGCAGTACTTC,CASSPDRPSSYEQYF
TRBV7-9,.,.,TRBJ2-3,TGTGCCAGCAGCTTAAGGCAGGGGACCCCAGATACGCAGTATTTT,CASSLRQGTPDTQYF
TRBV5-5,.,.,TRBJ1-2,TGTGCCAGCAGCCCCTGGGGGGGAGGCTATGGCTACACCTTC,CASSPWGGGYGYTF
TRBV11-2,.,TRBD1,TRBJ1-3,TGTGCCAGCAGCTTAAGATGGACAGGCCTCACTGACTCTGGAAACACCATATATTTT,CASSLRWTGLTDSGNTIYF
TRBV11-1,.,TRBD2,TRBJ2-1,TGTGCCAGCAGCATTGGCGGGGACTACTACAATGAGCAGTTCTTC,CASSIGGDYYNEQFF
TRBV25-1,.,TRBD1,TRBJ1-4,TGTGCCAGCACCCCAGGGGGGCGCTGGGAAAAACTGTTTTTT,CASTPGGRWEKLFF
TRBV6-2/TRBV6-3,.,.,TRBJ2-4,TGTGCCAGCAGTTATAAGAGGGACATCTCAGCCAAAAACATTCAGTACTTC,CASSYKRDISAKNIQYF
TRBV9,.,TRBD1,TRBJ1-3,TGTGCCAGCAGCGTAGAGGACAGGGGGAACACCATATATTTT,CASSVEDRGNTIYF
TRBV27,.,.,TRBJ2-3,TGTGCCAGCAGTTTATCGATAGGGGGTTGGAGCACAGATACGCAGTATTTT,CASSLSIGGWSTDTQYF
TRBV3-1/TRBV3-2,.,TRBD1,TRBJ1-1,TGTGCCAGCAGCCAGACAGGGTTCACTGAAGCTTTCTTT,CASSQTGFTEAFF
TRBV6-5,.,TRBD2,TRBJ2-7,TGTGCCAGCAGTTACTCTGGTCTAGCGGATTACGAGCAGTACTTC,CASSYSGLADYEQYF
TRBV12-3/TRBV12-4,.,.,TRBJ1-1,TGTGCCAGCAGTTTGGACAGATACACTGAAGCTTTCTTT,CASSLDRYTEAFF
TRBV12-3/TRBV12-4,.,TRBD1,TRBJ2-1,TGTGCCAGCAGCAGCGAAACAGGGGTTGAGCAGTTCTTC,CASSSETGVEQFF
TRBV27,.,TRBD1,TRBJ2-1,TGTGCCAGCAGTCCCCGACAGGGGGCAGGTTACAATGAGCAGTTCTTC,CASSPRQGAGYNEQFF
TRBV5-6,once,.,TRBJ1-2,TGTGCCAGCAGCTTGGAGTGGCAACAAAATGGCTACACCTTC,CASSLEWQQNGYTF
TRBV7-9,.,.,TRBJ2-7,TGTGCCAGCAGCTACCCAGTCGGGGTCCTCTCCTACGAGCAGTACTTC,CASSYPVGVLSYEQYF
TRBV27,.,.,TRBJ2-4,TGTGCCAGCAGACCGCCGGGGTCAAACATTCAGTACTTC,CASRPPGSNIQYF
TRBV7-9,.,.,TRBJ2-1,TGTGCCAGCAGCTTAATGGGGCGAGGACACCACAATGAGCAGTTCTTC,CASSLMGRGHHNEQFF
TRBV3-1/TRBV3-2,few,.,TRBJ1-2,TGTGCCAGCAGCCAAGCTTTCGGGTCCTATGGCTACACCTTC,CASSQAFGSYGYTF
TRBV29-1,.,TRBD1,TRBJ2-2,TGCAGCGTTGAGAGGGGGCGGACCGGGGAGCTGTTTTTT,CSVERGRTGELFF
TRBV4-3,.,.,TRBJ1-4,TGCGCCAGCAGCCAAGGTCAGGGAGGAACTAATGAAAAACTGTTTTTT,CASSQGQGGTNEKLFF
TRBV21-1,.,.,TRBJ1-1,TGTGCCAGCAGCACCCTAGGGGCAGGGATGAACACTGAAGCTTTCTTT,CASSTLGAGMNTEAFF
TRBV5-1,.,.,TRBJ1-2,TGCGCCAGCAAACTGACAGTTTCTAACTATGGCTACACCTTC,CASKLTVSNYGYTF
TRBV18,.,.,TRBJ1-2,TGTGCCAGCTCACCACAGGGGATGGTTGGTGGCTACACCTTC,CASSPQGMVGGYTF
TRBV28,.,.,TRBJ2-1,TGTGCCACCCGAACAGGGCACAATGAGCAGTTCTTC,CATRTGHNEQFF
TRBV5-1,.,TRBD1,TRBJ2-7,TGCGCCACCAACGGCGACTCGGACAGGGGCTACGAGCAGTACTTC,CATNGDSDRGYEQYF
TRBV29-1,.,.,TRBJ1-2,TGCAGCGTTGAAGATATGCCGGGAGTGAGCTATGGCTACACCTTC,CSVEDMPGVSYGYTF
TRBV19,few,.,TRBJ1-2,TGTGCCAGTAGACAGGCAAACTATGGCTACACCTTC,CASRQANYGYTF
TRBV6-5,.,.,TRBJ1-1,TGTGCCAGCAGTTCTCCTCAGATGAACACTGAAGCTTTCTTT,CASSSPQMNTEAFF
TRBV7-3,.,.,TRBJ1-1,TGTGCCAGCAGCTTAATGGGGGGGCGCCTTGACACTGAAGCTTTCTTT,CASSLMGGRLDTEAFF
TRBV19,.,TRBD1,TRBJ1-5,TGTGCCAGTAGACAGGGGCTTGGTCAGCCCCAGCATTTT,CASRQGLGQPQHF
TRBV27,once,TRBD1,TRBJ1-1,TGTGCCAGCAGTTCCCGGACAGGGGGCTTAAGCACTGAAGCTTTCTTT,CASSSRTGGLSTEAFF
TRBV24-1,.,.,TRBJ1-1,TGTGCCACCAGTGATTTGCATCCAGGTCGGAACACTGAAGCTTTCTTT,CATSDLHPGRNTEAFF
TRBV28,.,TRBD1,TRBJ2-1,TGTGCCAGCACCGATATAGACAGGGCATGGCAGTTCTTC,CASTDIDRAWQFF
TRBV4-3,.,.,TRBJ1-2,TGCGCCAGCAGCCAAGATCTCCAGGCGAGCTATGGCTACACCTTC,CASSQDLQASYGYTF
TRBV5-1,.,TRBD2,TRBJ2-1,TGCGCCAGCAGCCATACCGATAGCGGGGGGGCAAATGGCAATGAGCAGTTCTTC,CASSHTDSGGANGNEQFF